One and the same sample provided the 27 T cell receptor beta chains below, sequenced in a study of T cell repertoires in cytomegalovirus infection. TCRdb passed the reads through MiXCR, listing each CDR3 protein once. The sample lists about 530,000 distinct CDR3 sequences; less than 30% were seen once. The specimen was PBMCs. These receptors all come from a human donor in good health (CMV status not recorded). Some clones in this sample may be carry-over from other donors' samples.

The rearrangement links TRBV15 to TRBJ1-6; D possibly corresponds to TRBD1 (5 bases). Germline V gene lookup returns CDR1 LNHNV and CDR2 YYDKDF (reference sequence). The CDR3 has 14 amino acids. Trimming took 5 bases from V and 8 from J, leaving 13 bases between them. CDR3: CATSRPGPDSPLHF. DNA of the CDR3: TGTGCCACCAGCCGACCGGGGCCGGATTCACCCCTCCACTTT. Full variable domain (outside the CDR3, taken from reference TRBV15 and TRBJ1-6): DAMVIQNPRYQVTQFGKPVTLSCSQTLNHNVMYWYQQKSSQAPKLLFHYYDKDFNNEADTPDNFQSRRPNTSFCFLDIRSPGLGDTAMYLCATSRPGPDSPLHFGNGTRLTVT.

The rearrangement joins TRBV19 to TRBJ2-3; 8 nucleotides agree with TRBD1. V was clipped by 4 bases and J by 4 bases; unmatched bases: 10. The CDR3 has 16 amino acids. The germline CDR1 and CDR2 sequences are LNHDA and SQIVND (reference sequence). The CDR3 here is CASSNPTGVGADTQYF. CDR3 nucleotides: TGTGCCAGTAGTAACCCGACAGGGGTAGGGGCAGATACGCAGTATTTT.

The chain has TRBV29-1 and TRBJ1-2; TRBD1 matches at 11 bases. The junction had 6 bases not matched to a gene; V was cut back by 7 bases and J by 8 bases. The V gene's germline CDR1 is SQVTM and CDR2 ANQGSEA. This CDR3 comprises 12 residues. The DNA of the CDR3 is TGCAGCGCGTCGGGACAGGGGGGCGGCTACACCTTC. It yields the protein CSASGQGGGYTF.

The chain employs TRBV10-3 and TRBJ1-5; D perhaps matches TRBD1 (5 bases). V lost 7 bases, J lost 2 bases, and 9 bases lay in between. Germline CDR1 is ENHRY and CDR2 is SYGVKD. CDR3 length equals 13 residues. The DNA of the CDR3 is TGTGCCATCACCGGGGGAGGCAATCAGCCCCAGCATTTT. This translates into CAITGGGNQPQHF.

This chain links TRBV7-6 with TRBJ1-1, with 8 bases aligning to TRBD1. The V segment lost 4 bases and the J segment 5 bases; nucleotides outside the gene matches: 6. The CDR3 contains 14 residues. Germline lookup yields CDR1 SGHVS and CDR2 FNYEAQ. In DNA, the CDR3 is TGTGCCAGCAGCTATTTTCGGACAGGGACTGAAGCTTTCTTT. Translation gives CASSYFRTGTEAFF.

A few counts support this clonotype. CDR3 in amino acids: CASGGGDTDTQYF. The CDR3 DNA sequence: TGTGCCAGCGGGGGAGGGGACACAGATACGCAGTATTTT. The chain combines TRBV5-4 with TRBJ2-3; 7 bases are a match to TRBD2. This CDR3 contains 13 residues. Germline CDR1 SGHNT, CDR2 YYREEE (reference sequence). Germline trimming cut 7 bases from V and 2 bases from J; bases unmatched to any gene: 4.

This chain joins TRBV28 and TRBJ2-2; 13 bases are shared with TRBD2. CDR3 length: 16 amino acids. J gave up 7 bases and V 6 bases, and 8 bases lay outside the gene matches. Per the germline V gene, CDR1 is MDHEN and CDR2 is SYDVKM. CDR3 nucleotides: TGTGCCAGCAGCCCTAGACTAGCGGGAGGTCACGGGGAGCTGTTTTTT. This codes for CASSPRLAGGHGELFF.

This clonotype was recorded at least ten times. The V gene is TRBV7-2, the J gene TRBJ2-5, with D perhaps TRBD1 or TRBD2 (5 bases each). The CDR3 has 16 residues. V was clipped by 4 bases and J by 7 bases, with 22 bases between them. CDR1 SGHTA and CDR2 FQGNSA come from the germline V gene. CDR3 region: CASSSDRDAPSLTQYF. In DNA form, the CDR3 reads TGTGCCAGCAGCTCCGACCGGGACGCACCGTCGCTGACCCAGTACTTC.

This clonotype has a count of ten or more. V is TRBV7-8 and J is TRBJ2-1; D gene ambiguous. Germline CDR1 is SGHVS and CDR2 is FQNEAQ. V lost 0 bases and J 0 bases, leaving 6 bases between the germline ends. The CDR3 has 15 residues. DNA of the CDR3: TGTGCCAGCAGCTTAGCAGGTCTCTCCTACAATGAGCAGTTCTTC. Its translation: CASSLAGLSYNEQFF.

This clonotype was detected a few times. The chain joins TRBV6-5 to TRBJ1-2, with 7 bases identical to TRBD1. The junction had 11 bases not matched to a gene; V was cut back by 5 bases and J by 5 bases. This CDR3 comprises 15 residues. Germline loops: CDR1 MNHEY, CDR2 SVGAGI. DNA for the CDR3: TGTGCCAGCAGTCATCGCCAGGGGGTAGTTTATGGCTACACCTTC. Encoded protein: CASSHRQGVVYGYTF.

This clonotype has more than one count but fewer than ten. The chain couples TRBV6-2 or TRBV6-3 to TRBJ1-5; D is unresolved. CDR1 is MNHEY and CDR2 is SVGEGT in the germline V gene. V lost 8 bases and J 0 bases, leaving 8 bases between the germline ends. This CDR3 has 13 residues. This CDR3 is CASQKNSNQPQHF. The DNA of the CDR3 is TGTGCCAGCCAGAAGAATAGCAATCAGCCCCAGCATTTT.

This clonotype showed up just once. In this CDR3 the conserved last residue, phenylalanine or tryptophan, is missing, so a read error is likely. V is TRBV2 and J is TRBJ2-7, with 9 bases identical to TRBD2. CDR3 length equals 15 residues. V gave up 2 bases and J gave up 0 bases; unmatched junction bases: 2. Germline assignment: CDR1 SNHLY and CDR2 FYNNEI. The CDR3 sequence: CASSERGLASYEQYD. For the CDR3, the DNA is TGTGCCAGCAGTGAAAGGGGACTAGCCTCCTACGAGCAGTACGAC.

This clonotype was seen only a few times. The rearrangement links TRBV28 to TRBJ1-1; the D is unclear. V lost 3 bases and J lost 9, with 11 bases in between. The germline CDR1 and CDR2 sequences are MDHEN and SYDVKM. CDR3 size: 12 residues. The CDR3 region is CASSFFGLQAFF. CDR3 coding DNA: TGTGCCAGCAGTTTTTTCGGTCTTCAAGCTTTCTTT.

This clonotype has more than one count but fewer than ten. The chain links TRBV15 to TRBJ2-5; the D gene is possibly TRBD1 (6 bases). In germline, CDR1 is LNHNV, CDR2 YYDKDF (reference sequence). The ends were cut back, 0 bases at V and 4 bases at J, with 12 bases in the middle. The CDR3 sequence is 15 residues long. The DNA of the CDR3 is TGTGCCACCAGCAGAGATCCAGGGGTTGGAGAGACCCAGTACTTC. Its protein is CATSRDPGVGETQYF.

This clonotype occurred a few times. The chain employs TRBV6-1 and TRBJ2-3, with 12 bases matching TRBD2. The CDR3 length is 15 residues. The germline gives CDR1 MNHNS, CDR2 SASEGT. The V segment lost 8 bases and the J segment 6 bases; nucleotides outside the gene matches: 9. The CDR3 loop reads CASGRLAGVFDTQYF. The CDR3 nucleotides are TGTGCCAGCGGGCGACTAGCGGGAGTGTTCGATACGCAGTATTTT.

This clonotype was picked up a small number of times. V gene TRBV7-6 combines with J gene TRBJ1-4, with D uncertain. V was trimmed by 5 bases and J by 2 bases, leaving 12 bases between them. This CDR3 spans 15 amino acids. From germline, CDR1 is SGHVS and CDR2 FNYEAQ. In DNA, the CDR3 is TGTGCCAGCAGCCAATACAGTTCTACTAATGAAAAACTGTTTTTT. It codes for CASSQYSSTNEKLFF.

The chain combines TRBV29-1 with TRBJ2-5, with D perhaps TRBD1 (7 bases). The CDR3 sequence is 12 residues long. CDR1 is SQVTM, CDR2 ANQGSEA, per germline. V lost 4 bases, J lost 5 bases, and 11 bases lay in between. The CDR3 loop reads CSVARGRETQYF. The CDR3 DNA is TGCAGCGTTGCCAGGGGGAGGGAGACCCAGTACTTC.

The chain is built from TRBV20-1 and TRBJ2-3; perhaps TRBD2 as D (5 bases). The ends were cut back, 2 bases at V and 2 bases at J, with 8 bases in the middle. There are 13 residues in the CDR3. Germline V gene lookup returns CDR1 DFQATT and CDR2 SNEGSKA (reference sequence). The CDR3 sequence: CSARSGFTDTQYF. The CDR3 DNA follows: TGCAGTGCTAGAAGCGGATTCACAGATACGCAGTATTTT.

The chain couples TRBV27 to TRBJ2-1; D not certain. Trimming removed 6 bases from V and 8 bases from J, with 11 bases in between. The CDR3 runs to 12 residues. Germline CDR1 is MNHEY and CDR2 is SMNVEV (reference sequence). The chain's CDR3 is CASRRNRYEQFF. The CDR3 DNA follows: TGTGCCAGCAGAAGGAACAGATATGAGCAGTTCTTC.

V usage is TRBV12-3 or TRBV12-4 and J usage is TRBJ2-6; 9 nucleotides line up with TRBD2. The CDR3 has 18 amino acids. J gave up 4 bases and V 6 bases, and 13 bases lay outside the gene matches. CDR3 loop: CASRIWSSGRRGANVLTF. CDR3 nucleotides: TGTGCCAGCAGAATCTGGTCGAGCGGGAGGCGCGGGGCCAACGTCCTGACTTTC.

This clonotype was found a few times. In DNA form, the CDR3 reads TGCAGCGTTGGGGAGGGGGGCATCGGCACAGATACGCAGTATTTT. Residues: CSVGEGGIGTDTQYF. The V gene is TRBV29-1, the J gene TRBJ2-3; possibly TRBD2 for D (7 bases). The CDR3 length is 15 residues. V lost 4 bases and J 1 base, leaving 15 bases between the germline ends. Germline assignment: CDR1 SQVTM and CDR2 ANQGSEA.

This sequence joins TRBV12-3 or TRBV12-4 and TRBJ1-2; D gene unclear. The CDR3 covers 12 residues. V lost 3 bases to trimming and J lost 5 bases, with 7 bases between them. As DNA, the CDR3 is TGTGCCAGCAGTTTCTCGGCTTATGGCTACACCTTC. Amino acid sequence: CASSFSAYGYTF.

This sequence joins TRBV27 and TRBJ2-2; D remains ambiguous. The CDR3 length is 16 residues. In germline, CDR1 is MNHEY, CDR2 SMNVEV (reference sequence). V gave up 5 bases and J gave up 1 base, with 14 bases separating them. CDR3 amino acids: CASSPPVGENTGELFF. In DNA form, the CDR3 reads TGTGCCAGCAGTCCGCCGGTTGGGGAGAACACCGGGGAGCTGTTTTTT.

The chain has TRBV11-3 and TRBJ2-4, with 11 bases lining up with TRBD2. Germline CDR1 is SGHNT and CDR2 is YENEEA. This CDR3 has 18 amino acids. J lost 1 base, V lost 2 bases, and 7 bases had no gene match. CDR3 in amino acids: CASSLPWTSGLAKNIQYF. DNA for the CDR3: TGTGCCAGCAGCTTACCTTGGACTAGCGGGTTGGCCAAAAACATTCAGTACTTC.

The V gene is TRBV6-5, the J gene TRBJ1-3, with D tentatively TRBD1 (5 bases). CDR1 and CDR2 from the germline V gene are MNHEY and SVGAGI. This CDR3 region has 16 residues. Deletions cut 0 bases from V and 0 bases from J, with 9 bases between. The CDR3 DNA follows: TGTGCCAGCAGTTACTCGGGCACAGGCTCTGGAAACACCATATATTTT. This gives the protein CASSYSGTGSGNTIYF.

This clonotype was counted at least ten times. The V and J genes are TRBV7-2 and TRBJ1-1; 9 bases map to TRBD1. V gave up 4 bases and J gave up 3 bases; unmatched junction bases: 6. From germline, CDR1 is SGHTA and CDR2 FQGNSA. The CDR3 spans 15 residues. Here the CDR3 DNA reads TGTGCCAGCAGCTCAAGACAGGGGGGGGACACTGAAGCTTTCTTT. This translates into CASSSRQGGDTEAFF.

The CDR3 region has the DNA TGTGCCAGCAGCAAAGACGGGCGGACAGATACGCAGTATTTT. Translation: CASSKDGRTDTQYF. The V call is TRBV7-9, the J call TRBJ2-3; D is ambiguous. The germline gives CDR1 SEHNR, CDR2 FQNEAQ (reference sequence). This CDR3 is built from 14 residues. The V gene lost 5 bases and the J gene lost 3 bases, with 12 bases spanning the gap.